This T cell receptor (beta chain) was sequenced during a study of CD8+CD57+ T cells in acquired aplastic anemia. In the study overall: Quantities of DNA derived from sorted CD4+ and CD8+ cells averaged around 3 ug.

This clonotype was seen at least ten times. Its antigen is unknown. Overall study findings and caveats: Fewer than 30 shared CD8+ CDR3s appeared highly expressed within patients' immunodominant clones. Controls and patients did not differ significantly in CD8+ Simpson's diversity.

Before being chosen for sequencing, patients had shown CD8+CD57+ cell expansion by flow cytometry. Severe acquired aplastic anemia was present in all patients. According to the study, genomic DNA was the template for TCR beta VDJ and CDR3 profiling. Via MiXCR, TCRdb re-called the reads, giving one row per CDR3 protein. The sample includes under 150,000 distinct CDR3 sequences, nearly 40% seen only once; the top ten take 2.6%. V shed 5 bases and J shed 1 base, with 11 bases lying between them. CDR3 size: 14 residues. Germline CDR1 is SGHVS and CDR2 is FNYEAQ. The chain links TRBV7-6 to TRBJ1-1, with a tentative D call TRBD1 (5 bases). Material: sorted CD4+, CD8+, or CD8+CD57+ T cells (not recorded which) from PBMCs. The receptor comes from a human donor with aplastic anemia. CDR3 sequence reads: CASSRGTANTEAFF. The CDR3 bases are TGTGCCAGCAGCAGAGGGACGGCGAACACTGAAGCTTTCTTT.